Each of the 11 T cell receptor beta chains below was sequenced from the same sample in a study of blood T cell repertoires in COVID-19 (TCRdb year 2020). Libraries were constructed by the immunoSEQ multiplex PCR assay. Here the immuneACCESS table is served through TCRdb, limited to in-frame sequences with V and J called. Missing clones are a known gap in these copies; in checked studies unresolved V genes cover under half, and the rest lacks a known reason. Here the sample has around 88,000 clones; about 88% occur a single time. The top ten clonotypes cover about 2.7% of the sample. The sequenced sample was peripheral blood. These receptors originate from a woman aged 80 or over with acute or convalescent COVID-19.

The chain couples TRBV10-3 to TRBJ2-1; TRBD1 agrees at 9 bases. The trim removed 0 bases at V and 10 bases at J, leaving 16 bases unmatched. The CDR3 is 18 amino acids. Germline CDR1 and CDR2: ENHRY and SYGVKD. The CDR3, as DNA: TGTGCCATCAGTGAGTCAGGGACAGGGCGCCTGGGCAAGGAGGAGCAGTTCTTC. This encodes CAISESGTGRLGKEEQFF.

The chain has TRBV9 and TRBJ2-5; a weak D match, TRBD1 (6 bases). The V end lost 0 bases, the J end lost 5 bases, and 17 bases lay between the germline ends. From germline, CDR1 is SGDLS and CDR2 YYNGEE. The CDR3 runs to 16 residues. This chain's CDR3 is CASSVGAGVGQETQYF. CDR3 nucleotides: TGTGCCAGCAGCGTAGGGGCAGGGGTTGGCCAGGAGACCCAGTACTTC.

The genes are TRBV25-1 and TRBJ2-1; D gene ambiguous. Germline V gene sequence: CDR1 MGHDK, CDR2 SYGVNS. With 5 bases removed from V and 8 bases from J, the gap between germline ends came to 13 bases. The CDR3 runs 13 residues. The CDR3 sequence: CASSPYPVDEQFF. The CDR3, as DNA: TGTGCCAGCAGTCCCTACCCGGTGGATGAGCAGTTCTTC.

This sequence joins TRBV7-8 and TRBJ1-6; D not resolved. Trimming left V 0 bases short and J 5 bases short, with 14 bases between. The CDR3 has 17 residues. From germline, CDR1 is SGHVS and CDR2 FQNEAQ. The DNA of the CDR3 is TGTGCCAGCAGCTTAGCCGCTAGTAATCGAAATAATTCACCCCTCCACTTT. Translation gives CASSLAASNRNNSPLHF.

The chain links TRBV2 to TRBJ2-1; 8 bases map to TRBD2. CDR3 size: 13 residues. Germline CDR1 reads SNHLY; CDR2 reads FYNNEI. V lost 7 bases and J lost 7; bases outside the gene matches: 6. CDR3 amino acids: CASKAGEVNEQFF. CDR3 DNA: TGTGCCAGCAAAGCGGGAGAAGTTAATGAGCAGTTCTTC. Using reference TRBV2 and TRBJ2-1 for the parts outside the CDR3, the full variable domain is EPEVTQTPSHQVTQMGQEVILRCVPISNHLYFYWYRQILGQKVEFLVSFYNNEISEKSEIFDDQFSVERPDGSNFTLKIRSTKLEDSAMYFCASKAGEVNEQFFGPGTRLTVL.

The genes are TRBV18 and TRBJ2-5; 10 bases agree with TRBD1. Germline V gives CDR1 KGHSH, CDR2 LQKENI. There are 14 residues in the CDR3. J lost 3 bases, V lost 3 bases, and 1 base had no gene match. The CDR3 DNA reads TGTGCCAGCTCACCGGGGACAGGGGAAGAGACCCAGTACTTC. This gives the protein CASSPGTGEETQYF.

This clone has only one observation. The chain has TRBV28 and TRBJ2-5; D is possibly TRBD2 (6 bases). Germline values: CDR1 MDHEN, CDR2 SYDVKM. This CDR3 is built from 13 residues. V lost 6 bases and J lost 5, with 13 bases in between. The CDR3 sequence is CASREAGRETQYF. The CDR3 nucleotides are TGTGCCAGCAGAGAGGCAGGGAGGGAGACCCAGTACTTC.

The chain carries TRBV3-1 (or the pseudogene TRBV3-2) and TRBJ1-4; 9 bases match TRBD1. The germline CDR1 and CDR2 sequences are LGHDT and YNNKEL (reference sequence). This CDR3 has 15 amino acids. With V trimmed by 4 bases and J by 4 bases, 4 bases remained unmatched. CDR3 sequence reads: CASSPWTGDNEKLFF. CDR3 in DNA: TGTGCCAGCAGCCCCTGGACAGGGGATAATGAAAAACTGTTTTTT.

This clone was detected only once. This rearrangement joins TRBV7-2 to TRBJ2-1; TRBD2 matches 14 bases. Trimming at V came to 8 bases and at J to 4 bases, leaving 7 bases not matched to a gene. CDR3 length: 16 amino acids. Germline-derived CDR1 and CDR2 are SGHTA and FQGNSA. The CDR3 DNA follows: TGTGCCAGCCGGACTAGCGGGGGGCAAGTATACAATGAGCAGTTCTTC. Translated, it gives CASRTSGGQVYNEQFF.

The chain joins TRBV6-5 to TRBJ1-1, with D perhaps matching TRBD1 (6 bases). V was cut by 0 bases and J by 0 bases, with 11 bases left in between. CDR1 and CDR2 from the germline V gene are MNHEY and SVGAGI. CDR3 length: 16 residues. CDR3 nucleotide sequence: TGTGCCAGCAGTTACTCGAGGGGACACTTGAACACTGAAGCTTTCTTT. Protein sequence: CASSYSRGHLNTEAFF.

The chain links TRBV19 to TRBJ1-2; 7 bases map to TRBD1. With 5 bases clipped from V and 0 bases from J, the junction kept 12 bases outside the gene matches. Germline lookup yields CDR1 LNHDA and CDR2 SQIVND (reference sequence). The CDR3 totals 17 residues. CDR3 coding DNA: TGTGCCAGTAGTTTCCGGGACAGTCCCATTACTAACTATGGCTACACCTTC. This translates into CASSFRDSPITNYGYTF.